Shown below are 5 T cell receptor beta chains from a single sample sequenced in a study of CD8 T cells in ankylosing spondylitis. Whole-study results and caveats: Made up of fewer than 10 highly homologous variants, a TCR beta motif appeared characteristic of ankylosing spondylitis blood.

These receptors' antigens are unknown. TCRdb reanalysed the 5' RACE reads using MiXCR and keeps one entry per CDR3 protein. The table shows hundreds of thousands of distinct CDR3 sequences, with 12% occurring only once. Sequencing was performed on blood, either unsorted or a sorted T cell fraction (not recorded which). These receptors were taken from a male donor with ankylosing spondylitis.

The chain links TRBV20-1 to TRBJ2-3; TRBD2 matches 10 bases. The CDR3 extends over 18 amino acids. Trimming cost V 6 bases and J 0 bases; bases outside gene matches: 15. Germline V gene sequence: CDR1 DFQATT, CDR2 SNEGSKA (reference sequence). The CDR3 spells CSAPGLAVPKASTDTQYF. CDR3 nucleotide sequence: TGCAGTGCCCCCGGACTAGCGGTCCCGAAAGCTAGCACAGATACGCAGTATTTT.

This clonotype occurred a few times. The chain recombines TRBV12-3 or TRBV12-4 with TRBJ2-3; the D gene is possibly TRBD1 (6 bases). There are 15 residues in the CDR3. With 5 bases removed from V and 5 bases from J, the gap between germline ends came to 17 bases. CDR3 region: CASSDYRVRQDTQYF. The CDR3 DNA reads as TGTGCCAGCAGTGATTACAGGGTACGTCAAGATACGCAGTATTTT.

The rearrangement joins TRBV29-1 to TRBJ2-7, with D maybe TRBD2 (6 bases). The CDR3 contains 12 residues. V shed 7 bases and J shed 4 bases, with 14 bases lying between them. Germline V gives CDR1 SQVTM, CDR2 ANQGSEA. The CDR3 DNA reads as TGCAGCGGGGGACTCGGAGGGTACGAGCAGTACTTC. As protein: CSGGLGGYEQYF.

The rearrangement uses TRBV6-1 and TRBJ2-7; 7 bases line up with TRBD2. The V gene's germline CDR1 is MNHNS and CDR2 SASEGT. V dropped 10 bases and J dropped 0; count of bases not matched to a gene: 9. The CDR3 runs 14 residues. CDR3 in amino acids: CATGRASGSYEQYF. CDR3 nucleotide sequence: TGTGCCACCGGTCGGGCTAGCGGCTCCTACGAGCAGTACTTC.

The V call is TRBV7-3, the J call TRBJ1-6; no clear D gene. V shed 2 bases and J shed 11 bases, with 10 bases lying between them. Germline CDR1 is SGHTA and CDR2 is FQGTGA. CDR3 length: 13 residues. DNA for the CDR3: TGTGCCAGCAGCTTATATGTGGGTACACCCCTCCACTTT. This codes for CASSLYVGTPLHF.